This TCR beta chain was captured by sequencing in a study of blood T cell repertoires in COVID-19. Study at large: Whether acute or convalescent, the COVID-19 samples came from the United States, Italy and Spain. The cDNA or gDNA used as material had been derived from T cells, B-cell-depleted T cells, or PBMCs.

Original processing methods: Amplification of reference gene primers provided the estimated nucleated cell counts. Assay used: immunoSEQ multiplex PCR; TCRdb lists only in-frame clones, some missing. For V, J and clone size, that table is used; D and trimming come from the DNA. The data hold 300,000 to 350,000 clones, with 83% observed a single time. There are 15 residues in the CDR3. The V and J ends lost 2 bases and 10 bases, in that order; junction bases with no gene match: 9. Germline V gene sequence: CDR1 MDHEN, CDR2 SYDVKM. The sequence came from a man aged 25 to 40 with active or convalescent COVID-19. The gene calls are TRBV28 and TRBJ2-1, with TRBD1 identical over 9 bases. Sequenced material: peripheral blood. DNA of the CDR3: TGTGCCAGCAGTTTAGTCGGACAGGGGATCTGGGAGCAGTTCTTC. Translated, it gives CASSLVGQGIWEQFF.